This T cell receptor (beta chain) emerged from a study of shared clonotypes between healthy human individuals (dated by TCRdb to about 2020). A note on the overall study: A few men and a couple of women, aged 18 to 49 years, made up the cohort. Per donor, three plates each were used for CD4 naive and CD4 memory, two for CD8 naive, and one for CD8 memory. To estimate repertoire size and how much clonotype sharing occurs between individuals, the study deeply sequenced the blood TCR repertoires of roughly 5 healthy adults. To increase sequencing depth and limit assay-specific biases, different laboratories used diverse techniques to prepare libraries and sequence TCR repertoires. Per donor, leukapheresis produced somewhere between about 0.94 and 9.5 billion PBMCs.

This clone was detected only a few times. There is no known antigen for this receptor. No much larger clone is present one base from it, and per-base qualities are unavailable. Relative to germline, V is missing 10 bases and J is missing 4 bases, with 6 bases of the junction outside any gene match. The germline V gene yields SNHLY for CDR1 and FYNNEI for CDR2. The CDR3 measures 13 amino acids from cysteine to phenylalanine. The kept DNA is CDR3 alone, 39 bases in frame from the first base. Using the deep immunoSEQ assay, TCR CDR3 regions were amplified from genomic DNA by multiplex PCR. Extracted genomic DNA from each cell subset was distributed evenly across all wells of several immunoSEQ 96-well plates, and each plate was treated as a replicate. For sorted subsets, approximately 200 ng of genomic DNA, equivalent to 25,000 to 30,000 T cell genomes, went into each replicate PCR. The purified libraries were quantified using a Qubit 3.0 fluorometer, sized with a Bioanalyzer 2100, and then quantified again using the KAPA Library Quantification kit. A separate single-read 150-cycle Illumina NextSeq 550 flow cell was used to sequence each immunoSEQ 96-well plate. Concerning the study's data processing: Because the immunoSEQ output held only junctional sequences and lacked quality scores, the filtering could not match the filtering applied to full-length reads. To assign V/J genes and CDR3, sequences were annotated against IMGT germline references using PyIR, a Python wrapper for IgBLAST v1.9. Any read was removed if the V/J assignment was weak (E-value above 1e-6), the CDR3 was missing, or the read contained stop codons, out-of-frame junctions, or ambiguous translated residues. A V3J clonotype was defined by an identical inferred V gene, J gene, and CDR3 amino acid sequence. To compute the percentage overlap between repertoires, the number of shared unique clonotypes was divided by the size of the smaller repertoire. Repertoire richness was assessed with RTK rarefaction, the Chao1 estimator, and Recon v2.1 estimates of unobserved clonotypes. OLGA was used to compute generation probabilities for all TCRbeta clonotypes that the gDNA method yielded from several donors. What TCRdb holds here is the immuneACCESS table cut down to in-frame rearrangements. Part of the clones is not present; checked against another copy, under half of the missing clones reflect an unresolved V gene, and the others are unexplained. V and J calls and clone size follow that table, whereas D and trimming were derived from the DNA. The sample data list some 900,000 clones, and more than 75% of these were observed just once. Approximately 1.5% of the sample lies in the top ten.

Donors were healthy HIV-negative adults with no recently reported acute infections or vaccinations. Every donor was a Caucasian adult residing in Nashville, Tennessee, USA. CD4+ T cells were enriched by magnetic negative selection; naive cells were then positively selected on CD45RA, and the negative fraction formed the memory subset. Blood was collected by leukapheresis, and PBMCs were isolated by Ficoll-Histopaque density gradient centrifugation and then cryopreserved in liquid nitrogen vapor phase. Purity and quantity of every magnetically sorted T cell population were checked by analytical flow cytometry. Genomic DNA was isolated from every sorted fraction and measured by UV absorbance on a Nanodrop 2000c. Points the paper makes about the study in general: Pairwise subsampling indicated that sequencing depth was expected to affect the degree of clonotype sharing among donors. Naive subsets generally had larger estimated clonotype richness than memory subsets did. Sampling was restricted to blood, and TCR repertoires in tissue are likely to differ from TCR repertoires in blood. Roughly 5.2% of naive CD4, 3% to 4% of naive CD8, roughly 2.5% of memory CD4, and 0.35% to 0.4% of memory CD8 clonotypes were shared across several donors. Higher generation probabilities were observed for clonotypes shared by all four sorted-subset donors than for non-shared clonotypes. Rarefaction of sorted-subset datasets indicated incomplete sequencing despite the large sequencing depth. Because the study included a small number of donors, the genetic and exposure-history diversity represented was limited.

Input material: memory CD4+ T cells sorted from blood. The intended sense of this specimen's cell subset or site label: CD45RA-negative fraction. The chain was built from TRBV2 and TRBJ1-5; 8 nucleotides in the junction match TRBD1. This receptor was taken from a man younger than 35 in good health. The CDR3 protein sequence reads: CATRTGKNQPQHF. The base sequence is TGTGCCACCCGGACAGGGAAAAATCAGCCCCAGCATTTT.